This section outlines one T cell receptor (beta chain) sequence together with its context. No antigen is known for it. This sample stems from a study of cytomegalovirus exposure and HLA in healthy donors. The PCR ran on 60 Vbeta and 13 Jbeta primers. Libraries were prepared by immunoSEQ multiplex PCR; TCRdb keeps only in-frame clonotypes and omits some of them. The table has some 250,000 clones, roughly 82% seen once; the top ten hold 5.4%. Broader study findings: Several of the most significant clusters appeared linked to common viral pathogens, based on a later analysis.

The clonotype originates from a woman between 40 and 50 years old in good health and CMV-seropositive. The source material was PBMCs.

CDR3 DNA sequence: TGTGCCAGCAGTTACGGACTAGCGGGAGCGCAAGAGACCCAGTACTTC. Amino acid sequence: CASSYGLAGAQETQYF. This chain joins TRBV6-5 and TRBJ2-5; TRBD2 matches at 13 bases. The CDR3 length is 16 residues. The germline gives CDR1 MNHEY, CDR2 SVGAGI. The J segment lost 2 bases and the V segment lost 2 bases, leaving 2 bases of the junction unmatched.